A single sample is the source of the 5 T cell receptor beta chains below, sequenced in a study of low-dose radiotherapy and immunotherapy resistance in tumors (dated by TCRdb to between 2021 and 2022). First-strand cDNA was synthesized using Superscript III and a set of TRAV- and TRBV-specific primers, so that both TCRalpha and TCRbeta chains were covered. TCRs were amplified for approximately 20 PCR cycles with Phusion, using a constant-region primer paired with the adapter attached to the V primers. TCRdb itself trimmed the public reads at Q25 with fastp, ran MiXCR and retained productive beta chains. Rows with one shared CDR3 protein collapse into an entry with the most common genes and DNA. The sample yields approximately 18,000 distinct CDR3 sequences; 74% were counted once. Roughly 10% of the sample comes from the top ten. The receptor set was obtained from a human donor with advanced metastatic prostate, ovarian, gallbladder or colorectal cancer (not recorded which). This table probably holds off-target reads from a library built for another chain.

This clonotype was found a few times. This chain joins TRBV7-8 and TRBJ2-2; D may be TRBD2 (6 bases). Looked up from germline, CDR1 is SGHVS and CDR2 is FQNEAQ. Trimming removed 5 bases at V and 5 bases at J, with 9 bases between. The CDR3 runs to 13 residues. CDR3 loop: CASSPRETGELFF. CDR3 sequence (DNA): TGTGCCAGCAGCCCACGGGAGACCGGGGAGCTGTTTTTT. Together with reference TRBV7-8 and TRBJ2-2, the CDR3 gives the full variable domain: GAGVSQSPRYKVAKRGQDVALRCDPISGHVSLFWYQQALGQGPEFLTYFQNEAQLDKSGLPSDRFFAERPEGSVSTLKIQRTQQEDSAVYLCASSPRETGELFFGEGSRLTVL.

The chain links TRBV7-3 to TRBJ2-5, with 8 positions matching TRBD1. The V gene's germline CDR1 is SGHTA and CDR2 FQGTGA. The CDR3 is 15 residues long. V was clipped by 5 bases and J by 5 bases; unmatched bases: 10. CDR3 region: CASSLGDTGGETQYF. CDR3 coding DNA: TGTGCCAGCAGCCTAGGGGATACAGGGGGTGAGACCCAGTACTTC. The full variable domain, its missing parts supplied by reference TRBV7-3 and TRBJ2-5, is GAGVSQTPSNKVTEKGKYVELRCDPISGHTALYWYRQSLGQGPEFLIYFQGTGAADDSGLPNDRFFAVRPEGSVSTLKIQRTERGDSAVYLCASSLGDTGGETQYFGPGTRLLVL.

In DNA form, the CDR3 reads TGTGCCAGCAGTGAAGCGATCGAGCGAACCGGGGAGCTGTTTTTT. Translated: CASSEAIERTGELFF. The rearrangement joins TRBV6-2 or TRBV6-3 to TRBJ2-2; D unclear. This CDR3 is 15 amino acids long. Germline CDR1 MNHEY, CDR2 SVGEGT. Trimming pared 5 bases from V and 5 bases from J, leaving 15 bases between.

This clonotype was counted between two and nine times. This chain uses TRBV5-6 with TRBJ1-6; D possibly corresponds to TRBD1 (5 bases). The CDR3 has 14 amino acids. Germline V lookup: CDR1 SGHDT, CDR2 YYEEEE. Deletions cut 1 base from V and 10 bases from J, with 12 bases between. DNA for the CDR3: TGTGCCAGCAGCTTGAGAAGGGGAAGCTCACCCCTCCACTTT. It encodes CASSLRRGSSPLHF.

In its sample, this clonotype was seen once. This chain joins TRBV24-1 and TRBJ2-3; a weak D match, TRBD1 (6 bases). Trimming cost V 3 bases and J 5 bases, with 11 bases left between them. The CDR3 has 14 residues. Germline V CDR1 and CDR2: KGHDR, SFDVKD. The CDR3 coding sequence is TGTGCCACCAGTGATACCGGGACAAGAGATACGCAGTATTTT. Its protein product is CATSDTGTRDTQYF.